This TCR beta chain came from a study of OX40 agonist ivuxolimab in advanced cancers. Study outcomes and limitations: Determination of antigen specificity was not performed for the expanded peripheral T cells. On average, CD8+ T cells showed a greater number of expanded clones than CD4+.

Data came from immunoSEQ multiplex PCR; TCRdb stores just in-frame clones and leaves some out. The top ten clones hold about 7.4% of a sample with approximately 69,000 clones, approximately 88% of them seen once. Trimming took 3 bases from V and 7 from J; bases not matched to a gene: 14. Germline V lookup: CDR1 MNHEY, CDR2 SMNVEV (reference sequence). The CDR3 contains 17 residues. Worth noting for this clone: No antigen is known for it.

This sample comprised CD4+ or CD8+ T cells sorted from blood, obtained in a trial of the OX40 agonist ivuxolimab. This receptor was taken from an adult with an advanced solid tumor such as melanoma, head and neck, liver or kidney cancer. This rearrangement joins TRBV27 to TRBJ2-7; 11 nucleotides agree with TRBD1. CDR3 coding DNA: TGTGCCAGCAGTTTTCACGGACGGGACAGGGGGTTGTGGGAGCAGTACTTC. Amino acid sequence: CASSFHGRDRGLWEQYF.